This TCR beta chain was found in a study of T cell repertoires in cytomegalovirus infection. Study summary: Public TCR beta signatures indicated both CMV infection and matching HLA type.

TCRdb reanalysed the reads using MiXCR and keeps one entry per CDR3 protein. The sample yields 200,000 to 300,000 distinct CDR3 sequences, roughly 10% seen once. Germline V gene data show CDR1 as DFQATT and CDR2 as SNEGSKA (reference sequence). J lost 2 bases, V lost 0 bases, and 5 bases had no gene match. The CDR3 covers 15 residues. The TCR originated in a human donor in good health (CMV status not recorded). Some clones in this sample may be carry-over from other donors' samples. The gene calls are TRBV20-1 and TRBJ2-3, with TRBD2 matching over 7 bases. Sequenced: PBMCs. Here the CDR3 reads CSARDPSGTTDTQYF. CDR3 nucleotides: TGCAGTGCTAGAGATCCTAGCGGAACCACAGATACGCAGTATTTT.